The present TCR beta chain was sequenced within a study of T-cell reconstitution after alpha-beta-depleted transplantation in children. Whole-study results and caveats: Hyperexpanded clones declined; after one year, newly produced T cells mostly supplied diversity.

The CDR3 length is 15 residues. The V segment lost 2 bases and the J segment 3 bases; nucleotides outside the gene matches: 6. From germline, CDR1 is DFQATT and CDR2 SNEGSKA (reference sequence). This clonotype was observed a few times. What it recognizes is unknown. As it was prepared, the TCRbeta library received unique molecular identifiers. TCRdb processed the PCR reads anew with MiXCR; each CDR3 protein has one entry. This table has about 500,000 distinct CDR3 sequences, about an eighth appearing once. Material: PBMCs, mostly from graft donor cells, obtained 180 days after TCRalphabeta/CD19-depleted stem cell transplant. This chain connects TRBV20-1 to TRBJ2-2, with 7 bases lining up with TRBD2. The sequence came from a female patient aged 2-9 years who had a stem cell transplant for aplastic anemia, so the T cells may come from the graft donor. The CDR3 DNA reads TGCAGTGCTAGACCGCTGGCGGGAGACACCGGGGAGCTGTTTTTT. Translation gives CSARPLAGDTGELFF.